The source of this T cell receptor beta chain is a study of T cell repertoires in cytomegalovirus infection. Study as a whole: From public TCR beta signatures came an indication of both CMV infection and matching HLA type. Whole-study results and caveats: HLA-C-restricted CMV clonotypes gave the most frequent clonotype in two of eight donors.

On this clonotype: Its antigen remains unidentified.

CDR1 SEHNR and CDR2 FQNEAQ come from the germline V gene (reference sequence). The CDR3 length is 15 residues. V trimming: 1 base; J trimming: 2 bases; junction bases outside the gene matches: 2. One entry per CDR3 protein, called by TCRdb with MiXCR from the reads. The data hold some 440,000 distinct CDR3 sequences, with approximately 30% observed a single time. Sequenced: PBMCs. The V gene is TRBV7-9, the J gene TRBJ1-1; 9 bases agree with TRBD1. The sequence was obtained from a human donor in good health (CMV status not recorded). Some clones in this sample may be carry-over from other donors' samples. CDR3 amino acids: CASSLGDRANTEAFF. CDR3 bases: TGTGCCAGCAGCTTAGGGGACAGGGCAAACACTGAAGCTTTCTTT. Drawing the rest from reference TRBV7-9 and TRBJ1-1, the complete variable domain is DTGVSQNPRHKITKRGQNVTFRCDPISEHNRLYWYRQTLGQGPEFLTYFQNEAQLEKSRLLSDRFSAERPKGSFSTLEIQRTEQGDSAMYLCASSLGDRANTEAFFGQGTRLTVV.